The 31 T cell receptor beta chains reported below all come from one sample, sequenced in a study of blood T cell repertoires in COVID-19. Using immunoSEQ multiplex PCR, the repertoire was profiled, and TCRdb retains in-frame clones only, with some absent. The table has 95,000 to 110,000 clones, around 88% seen once; the top ten hold 3% to 3.5%. The source material was peripheral blood. The receptors were sampled from a human donor in a cohort sampled during active COVID-19.

In regard to this clone: Other nucleotide sequences from this sample produce the same CDR3. The chain recombines TRBV28 with TRBJ1-5; TRBD1 matches at 7 bases. Trimming at V came to 6 bases and at J to 7 bases, leaving 6 bases not matched to a gene. The CDR3 consists of 13 residues. Germline V gene data show CDR1 as MDHEN and CDR2 as SYDVKM. CDR3: CASSPQGDQPQHF. The DNA of the CDR3 is TGTGCCAGCAGCCCTCAGGGGGACCAGCCCCAGCATTTT. Variable domain in full (rest from reference TRBV28 and TRBJ1-5): DVKVTQSSRYLVKRTGEKVFLECVQDMDHENMFWYRQDPGLGLRLIYFSYDVKMKEKGDIPEGYSVSREKKERFSLILESASTNQTSMYLCASSPQGDQPQHFGDGTRLSIL.

This chain connects TRBV5-1 to TRBJ2-3; TRBD2 agrees at 12 bases. The V gene end was trimmed by 4 bases and the J gene end by 4 bases; junction bases not matched to a gene: 7. The germline V gene encodes CDR1 SGHRS and CDR2 YFSETQ. This CDR3 comprises 16 residues. The CDR3 region is CASSRLAGVMADTQYF. The CDR3, as DNA: TGCGCCAGCAGCCGACTAGCGGGAGTTATGGCAGATACGCAGTATTTT.

This clone showed up just once. The chain joins TRBV30 to TRBJ2-2; 7 positions match TRBD1. Losses at the gene ends were 3 bases for V and 3 bases for J; bases not matched to a gene: 7. This CDR3 is built from 15 residues. CDR1 is GTSNPN, CDR2 SVGIG, per germline (reference sequence). CDR3 sequence (DNA): TGTGCCTGGAGAGACAGGGTAGGATACACCGGGGAGCTGTTTTTT. Its protein is CAWRDRVGYTGELFF. Using reference TRBV30 and TRBJ2-2 for the parts outside the CDR3, the full variable domain is SQTIHQWPATLVQPVGSPLSLECTVEGTSNPNLYWYRQAAGRGLQLLFYSVGIGQISSEVPQNLSASRPQDRQFILSSKKLLLSDSGFYLCAWRDRVGYTGELFFGEGSRLTVL.

The chain is built from TRBV7-2 and TRBJ1-1; 10 bases align to TRBD1. Germline CDR1 SGHTA, CDR2 FQGNSA. Trimming at V came to 4 bases and at J to 6 bases, leaving 8 bases not matched to a gene. The CDR3 sequence is 15 residues long. The CDR3 sequence: CASSSRQGAFPEAFF. The CDR3 nucleotides are TGTGCCAGCAGCTCCAGACAGGGGGCTTTTCCTGAAGCTTTCTTT.

The V and J genes are TRBV24-1 and TRBJ2-7, with 8 bases lining up with TRBD1. CDR1 is KGHDR and CDR2 is SFDVKD in the germline V gene. CDR3 size: 14 residues. After removal of 4 bases from V and 6 bases from J, the junction contained 7 bases not matched to a gene. CDR3 sequence: CATSDGQGRGEQYF. The CDR3 bases are TGTGCCACCAGTGACGGACAGGGACGCGGCGAGCAGTACTTC.

This rearrangement joins TRBV6-2 or TRBV6-3 to TRBJ1-2; weak D call: TRBD1 (5 bases). The CDR3 covers 14 residues. Germline assignment: CDR1 MNHEY and CDR2 SVGEGT. The ends were cut back, 0 bases at V and 7 bases at J, with 12 bases in the middle. The CDR3 coding sequence is TGTGCCAGCAGTTACTCGCGACAGAGGAGTGGCTACACCTTC. Amino acids: CASSYSRQRSGYTF.

The table lists this clone with a count of one. The chain has TRBV6-5 and TRBJ1-5; D is ambiguous. Between the trimmed V and J ends, which lost 5 bases and 2 bases, there was a span of 10 bases. Looked up from germline, CDR1 is MNHEY and CDR2 is SVGAGI. The CDR3 spans 14 residues. CDR3 bases: TGTGCCAGCAGTCCCCATCAGGGCAATCAGCCCCAGCATTTT. This sequence encodes CASSPHQGNQPQHF.

This clone was counted a single time. This chain uses TRBV6-2 or TRBV6-3 with TRBJ1-2; 9 positions agree with TRBD1. The CDR3 contains 15 residues. The V gene's germline CDR1 is MNHEY and CDR2 SVGEGT. J lost 4 bases, V lost 4 bases, and 7 bases had no gene match. CDR3 amino acids: CASSSPATGGYGYTF. In DNA, the CDR3 is TGTGCCAGCAGTTCCCCGGCGACAGGGGGCTATGGCTACACCTTC.

This clone was detected once. This chain links TRBV9 with TRBJ2-2; TRBD2 matches 12 bases. Germline V gene lookup returns CDR1 SGDLS and CDR2 YYNGEE. V lost 4 bases, J lost 5 bases, and 6 bases stayed unmatched. CDR3 size: 16 residues. CDR3 sequence: CASSPRGTSGTGELFF. CDR3 bases: TGTGCCAGCAGCCCCCGGGGGACTAGCGGGACCGGGGAGCTGTTTTTT.

The chain's CDR3 is CASSPGGPTEGYGYTF. CDR3 in DNA: TGTGCCAGCAGCCCAGGAGGCCCAACGGAGGGCTATGGCTACACCTTC. The chain couples TRBV9 to TRBJ1-2; D is unclear. Trimming removed 4 bases from V and 4 bases from J, with 20 bases in between. Germline loops: CDR1 SGDLS, CDR2 YYNGEE. CDR3 length: 16 amino acids.

V gene TRBV11-2 combines with J gene TRBJ2-5, with 9 bases aligning to TRBD1. Germline values: CDR1 SGHAT, CDR2 FQNNGV. CDR3 length equals 15 residues. Trimming cost V 5 bases and J 4 bases; bases outside gene matches: 8. The CDR3: CASSLNRGRGETQYF. The CDR3 DNA follows: TGTGCCAGCAGCCTCAACAGGGGGCGCGGAGAGACCCAGTACTTC.

J is TRBJ2-5 and V is TRBV23-1; TRBD2 matches 10 bases. TRBV23-1 is an open reading frame, and its role is uncertain. This CDR3 has 15 residues. The V segment lost 0 bases and the J segment 7 bases; nucleotides outside the gene matches: 5. The CDR3 nucleotides are TGCGCCAGCAGTCAATCAAGCCTAGCGGGGGTGACCCAGTACTTC. It yields the protein CASSQSSLAGVTQYF.

This chain joins TRBV4-3 and TRBJ2-3; 13 bases fit TRBD2. With V trimmed by 5 bases and J by 4 bases, 15 bases remained unmatched. Per germline, CDR1 LGHNA and CDR2 YSLEER. CDR3 length equals 19 residues. The CDR3 region is CASSSTWTSGRVLPDTQYF. The CDR3 DNA reads TGCGCCAGCAGCTCTACCTGGACTAGCGGGAGAGTTCTTCCAGATACGCAGTATTTT.

The chain is built from TRBV28 and TRBJ2-7; the match to TRBD2 covers 8 bases. Germline V CDR1 and CDR2: MDHEN, SYDVKM. J was trimmed by 2 bases and V by 5 bases; bases with no gene match: 14. CDR3 length equals 17 residues. Here the CDR3 reads CASSLKSGNSGAYEQYF. Written as DNA, the CDR3 is TGTGCCAGCAGTCTAAAATCAGGAAATAGCGGGGCCTACGAGCAGTACTTC. The full variable domain, completed using reference TRBV28 and TRBJ2-7, is DVKVTQSSRYLVKRTGEKVFLECVQDMDHENMFWYRQDPGLGLRLIYFSYDVKMKEKGDIPEGYSVSREKKERFSLILESASTNQTSMYLCASSLKSGNSGAYEQYFGPGTRLTVT.

The rearrangement uses TRBV18 and TRBJ2-5, with 9 nucleotides matching TRBD2. V shed 0 bases, J shed 3 bases, and the junction held 11 bases outside the gene matches. Germline assignment: CDR1 KGHSH and CDR2 LQKENI. The CDR3 loop spans 18 amino acids. The CDR3 bases are TGTGCCAGCTCACCACCGAGAAGGGCTAGCGGGGAGGAAGAGACCCAGTACTTC. Its translation: CASSPPRRASGEEETQYF.

The V gene is TRBV2, the J gene TRBJ2-7; D is unresolved. CDR3 size: 13 residues. Germline V gene data show CDR1 as SNHLY and CDR2 as FYNNEI. V was clipped by 6 bases and J by 0 bases, with 9 bases between them. The CDR3 DNA reads TGTGCCAGCAGGCCCAGGTTCTCCTACGAGCAGTACTTC. Residues: CASRPRFSYEQYF.

The J gene is TRBJ2-1, the V gene TRBV19, with TRBD2 matching 12 bases. This CDR3 contains 16 residues. V gave up 6 bases and J gave up 9 bases; unmatched junction bases: 12. Germline V lookup: CDR1 LNHDA, CDR2 SQIVND (reference sequence). CDR3 sequence: CASSERGASGRGEQFF. The CDR3 DNA reads TGTGCCAGTAGCGAGAGGGGGGCTAGCGGGAGGGGTGAGCAGTTCTTC.

The chain uses TRBV3-1 (or the pseudogene TRBV3-2) and TRBJ2-2; 8 nucleotides line up with TRBD2. The CDR3 contains 15 residues. V dropped 2 bases and J dropped 3; count of bases not matched to a gene: 2. From germline, CDR1 is LGHDT and CDR2 YNNKEL (reference sequence). CDR3 nucleotide sequence: TGTGCCAGCAGCCAAAAGCGGGGGCACACCGGGGAGCTGTTTTTT. This codes for CASSQKRGHTGELFF.

The rearrangement joins TRBV3-1 (or the pseudogene TRBV3-2) to TRBJ2-5, with a tentative D call TRBD2 (6 bases). The CDR3 is 13 residues long. Germline values: CDR1 LGHDT, CDR2 YNNKEL (reference sequence). The V end lost 6 bases, the J end lost 1 base, and 9 bases lay between the germline ends. The CDR3 loop reads CASSWDFQETQYF. CDR3 in DNA: TGTGCCAGCAGTTGGGACTTCCAAGAGACCCAGTACTTC.

V usage is TRBV9 and J usage is TRBJ1-3; TRBD1 agrees at 9 bases. Germline CDR1 is SGDLS and CDR2 is YYNGEE. The CDR3 is 15 residues long. J gave up 3 bases and V 3 bases, and 4 bases lay outside the gene matches. The CDR3: CASSGWDRDGNTIYF. The CDR3 DNA is TGTGCCAGCAGCGGATGGGACAGGGATGGAAACACCATATATTTT.

This rearrangement joins TRBV30 to TRBJ1-1; no clear D. Trimming pared 3 bases from V and 6 bases from J, leaving 14 bases between. Germline V lookup: CDR1 GTSNPN, CDR2 SVGIG (reference sequence). This CDR3 region has 13 residues. The CDR3 loop is CAWRTQVVSEAFF. The CDR3 DNA reads as TGTGCCTGGAGGACGCAGGTAGTCTCTGAAGCTTTCTTT.

The rearrangement links TRBV7-2 to TRBJ1-5, with D possibly being TRBD1 (5 bases). The CDR3 is made up of 13 amino acids. V lost 5 bases to trimming and J lost 5 bases, with 10 bases between them. The germline V gene encodes CDR1 SGHTA and CDR2 FQGNSA. The CDR3 bases are TGTGCCAGCAGCGTCAGGGTAGATCAGCCCCAGCATTTT. As protein: CASSVRVDQPQHF.

The DNA of the CDR3 is TGTGCCACCACCGGGACTCTAACAAATGAGCAGTTCTTC. Translating gives CATTGTLTNEQFF. The chain combines TRBV10-3 with TRBJ2-1, with a weak D call TRBD2 (6 bases). This CDR3 spans 13 amino acids. V gave up 10 bases and J gave up 7 bases, with 17 bases separating them. Germline loops: CDR1 ENHRY, CDR2 SYGVKD.

The chain couples TRBV10-3 to TRBJ2-1, with 7 bases fitting TRBD1. Germline V gene sequence: CDR1 ENHRY, CDR2 SYGVKD. The junction had 4 bases not matched to a gene; V was cut back by 7 bases and J by 1 base. The CDR3 sequence is 14 residues long. CDR3 sequence (DNA): TGTGCCATCATGGGGGACAGTTCCTACAATGAGCAGTTCTTC. Translation gives CAIMGDSSYNEQFF.

This chain joins TRBV7-6 and TRBJ2-1; 7 nucleotides align to TRBD1. The CDR3 is made up of 15 amino acids. V gave up 5 bases and J gave up 0 bases; unmatched junction bases: 4. Germline loops: CDR1 SGHVS, CDR2 FNYEAQ. The chain's CDR3 is CASSLRQGSYNEQFF. As DNA, the CDR3 is TGTGCCAGCAGCCTACGACAGGGCTCCTACAATGAGCAGTTCTTC. The variable domain in full, completed from reference TRBV7-6 and TRBJ2-1, reads GAGVSQSPRYKVTKRGQDVALRCDPISGHVSLYWYRQALGQGPEFLTYFNYEAQQDKSGLPNDRFSAERPEGSISTLTIQRTEQRDSAMYRCASSLRQGSYNEQFFGPGTRLTVL.

The chain recombines TRBV6-5 with TRBJ1-5; 8 nucleotides line up with TRBD1. The CDR3 loop spans 14 amino acids. The V gene end was trimmed by 4 bases and the J gene end by 4 bases; junction bases not matched to a gene: 3. Germline CDR1 MNHEY, CDR2 SVGAGI. CDR3 bases: TGTGCCAGCAGTTTAGACAGGGGAAATCAGCCCCAGCATTTT. Amino acids: CASSLDRGNQPQHF.

This clone was picked up a small number of times. V and J are TRBV19 and TRBJ1-3; the match to TRBD1 covers 7 bases. The CDR3 consists of 16 residues. J was trimmed by 0 bases and V by 6 bases; bases with no gene match: 8. CDR1 and CDR2 (germline): LNHDA, SQIVND (reference sequence). CDR3 coding DNA: TGTGCCAGTAGCCCACGACAGGGAAGCTCTGGAAACACCATATATTTT. This gives the protein CASSPRQGSSGNTIYF.

V usage is TRBV12-5 and J usage is TRBJ2-3, with a possible D match to TRBD2 (5 bases). The germline V and J ends were trimmed by 6 bases and 14 bases, with 15 bases remaining between them. CDR1 is LGHNT and CDR2 is FRNRAP in the germline V gene. This CDR3 has 11 residues. CDR3 sequence reads: CASGPLASPYF. CDR3 coding DNA: TGTGCTAGTGGCCCCCTAGCATCGCCGTATTTT. Full variable domain (missing parts from reference TRBV12-5 and TRBJ2-3): DARVTQTPRHKVTEMGQEVTMRCQPILGHNTVFWYRQTMMQGLELLAYFRNRAPLDDSGMPKDRFSAEMPDATLATLKIQPSEPRDSAVYFCASGPLASPYFGPGTRLTVL.

The chain is built from TRBV12-3 or TRBV12-4 and TRBJ2-4; unclear D gene. CDR3 length: 11 amino acids. The ends were cut back, 8 bases at V and 5 bases at J, with 7 bases in the middle. As DNA, the CDR3 is TGTGCCAGCGGGCTACAAAACATTCAGTACTTC. Protein: CASGLQNIQYF.

The chain recombines TRBV19 with TRBJ1-4, with TRBD1 matching 9 bases. The ends lost 3 bases at V and 7 bases at J; junction bases unmatched: 3. Germline CDR1 LNHDA, CDR2 SQIVND (reference sequence). The length of the CDR3 is 14 residues. CDR3 sequence reads: CASSMDRGREKLFF. The CDR3 DNA reads as TGTGCCAGTAGTATGGACAGGGGACGTGAAAAACTGTTTTTT.

The V and J genes are TRBV28 and TRBJ1-5; 7 bases map to TRBD1. Trimming removed 7 bases from V and 4 bases from J; junction bases left unmatched: 7. Looked up from germline, CDR1 is MDHEN and CDR2 is SYDVKM. This CDR3 comprises 14 residues. DNA of the CDR3: TGTGCCAGCATTACAGGGGTCGGGAATCAGCCCCAGCATTTT. Translating gives CASITGVGNQPQHF.